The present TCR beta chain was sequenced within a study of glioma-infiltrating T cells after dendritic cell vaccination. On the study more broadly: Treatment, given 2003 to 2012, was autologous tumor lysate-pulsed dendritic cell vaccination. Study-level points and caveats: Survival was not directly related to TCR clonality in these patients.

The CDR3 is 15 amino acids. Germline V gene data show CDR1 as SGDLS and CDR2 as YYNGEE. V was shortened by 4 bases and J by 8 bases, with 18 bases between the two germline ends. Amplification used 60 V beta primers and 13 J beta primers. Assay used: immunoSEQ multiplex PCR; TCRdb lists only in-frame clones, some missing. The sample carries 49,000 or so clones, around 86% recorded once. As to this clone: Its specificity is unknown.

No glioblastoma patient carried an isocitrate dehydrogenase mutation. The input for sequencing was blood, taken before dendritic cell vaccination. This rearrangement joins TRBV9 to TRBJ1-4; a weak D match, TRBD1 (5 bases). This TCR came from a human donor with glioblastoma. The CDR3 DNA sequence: TGTGCCAGCAGCTTAGATGGGGGGTCAGGGGAAAAACTGTTTTTT. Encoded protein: CASSLDGGSGEKLFF.